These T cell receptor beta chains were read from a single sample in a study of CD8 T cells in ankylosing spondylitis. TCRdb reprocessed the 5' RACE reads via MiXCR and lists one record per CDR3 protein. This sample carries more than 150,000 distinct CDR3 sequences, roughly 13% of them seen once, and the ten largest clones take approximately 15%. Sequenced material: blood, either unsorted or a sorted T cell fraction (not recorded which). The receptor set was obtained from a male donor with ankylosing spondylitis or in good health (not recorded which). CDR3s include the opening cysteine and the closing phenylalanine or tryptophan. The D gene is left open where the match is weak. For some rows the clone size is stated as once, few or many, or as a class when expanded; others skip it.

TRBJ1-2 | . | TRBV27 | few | TGTGCCAGCAGACAGGGTTCAAACTATGGCTACACCTTC | CASRQGSNYGYTF
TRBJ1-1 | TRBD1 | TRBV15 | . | TGTGCCACCAGAATGACAGGGACCACTGAAGCTTTCTTT | CATRMTGTTEAFF
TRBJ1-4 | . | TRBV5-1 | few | TGCGCCAGCAGCATCGGCCAACCCTCAACTAATGAAAAACTGTTTTTT | CASSIGQPSTNEKLFF
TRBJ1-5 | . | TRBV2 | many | TGTGCCAGCAGTGAAGCGGGTTTTATGAGCAATCAGCCCCAGCATTTT | CASSEAGFMSNQPQHF
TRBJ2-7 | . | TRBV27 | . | TGTGCCAGCAGGGCCGTCCACGAGCAGTACTTC | CASRAVHEQYF
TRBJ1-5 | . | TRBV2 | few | TGTGCCAGCAACAGGGGCAATCAGCCCCAGCATTTT | CASNRGNQPQHF
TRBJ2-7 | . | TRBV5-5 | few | TGTGCCAGCAGCTGGGAGTGGGATTGGGGCTCCTACGAGCAGTACTTC | CASSWEWDWGSYEQYF
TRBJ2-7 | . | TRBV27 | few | TGTGCCAGCAGAGTTTACGTTGGCGTGAACTCCTACGAGCAGTACTTC | CASRVYVGVNSYEQYF
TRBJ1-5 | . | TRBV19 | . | TGTGCCAGTAGTGTCGACAATACCAGCAATCAGCCCCAGCATTTT | CASSVDNTSNQPQHF
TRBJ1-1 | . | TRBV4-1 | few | TGCGCCAGCAGCCAAGAAGTGAGACATAACACTGAAGCTTTCTTT | CASSQEVRHNTEAFF
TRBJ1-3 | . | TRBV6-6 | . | TGTGCCAGCAGTTTTCGTATCCTATCTGGAAACACCATATATTTT | CASSFRILSGNTIYF
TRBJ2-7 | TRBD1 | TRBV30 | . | TGTGCCTGGAGGGACAGGCAGAGCTCCTACGAGCAGTACTTC | CAWRDRQSSYEQYF
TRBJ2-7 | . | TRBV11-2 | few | TGTGCCAGCAGCTTAATAGGGGCCTACGAGCAGTACTTC | CASSLIGAYEQYF
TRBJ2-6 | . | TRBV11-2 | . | TGTGCCAGCAGCTCTTTTGACGGACTCTCTGGGGCCAACGTCCTGACTTTC | CASSSFDGLSGANVLTF
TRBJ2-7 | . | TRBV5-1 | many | TGCGCCAGCAGCTTGGATACCAGCCAGCCAGGGCAGTACTTC | CASSLDTSQPGQYF
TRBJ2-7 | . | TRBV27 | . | TGTGCCGTTACAGCCGCCTACGAGCAGTACTTC | CAVTAAYEQYF
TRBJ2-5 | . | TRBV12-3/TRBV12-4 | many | TGTGCCAGCAGTCCCGGACATCAAGAGACCCAGTACTTC | CASSPGHQETQYF
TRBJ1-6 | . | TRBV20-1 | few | TGCAGTGCTAGAGGTGGTTGGTCCTATAATTCACCCCTCCACTTT | CSARGGWSYNSPLHF
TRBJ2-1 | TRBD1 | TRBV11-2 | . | TGTGCCAGCAGCTTATTACAGGGGAATGAGCAGTTCTTC | CASSLLQGNEQFF
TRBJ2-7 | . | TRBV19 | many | TGTGCCAGTAGTCCGGGGACCTCCTCCTACGAGCAGTACTTC | CASSPGTSSYEQYF
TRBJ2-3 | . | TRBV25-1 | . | TGTGCCAGCAGTGAATATGGGGTACCAGATACGCAGTATTTT | CASSEYGVPDTQYF
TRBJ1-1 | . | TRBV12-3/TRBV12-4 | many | TGTGCCAGCAGTTTTGGGGGAAACACTGAAGCTTTCTTT | CASSFGGNTEAFF
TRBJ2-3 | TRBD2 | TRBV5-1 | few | TGCGCCAGCAGCTTCCTAGCGGGGACTAGCACAGATACGCAGTATTTT | CASSFLAGTSTDTQYF
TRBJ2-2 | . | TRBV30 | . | TGTGCCTGGAGCCCCGGGGGGCAGGGTGCCGGGGGGCTGTTTTTT | CAWSPGGQGAGGLFF
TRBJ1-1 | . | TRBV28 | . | TGTGCCAGCAAGTTTAGAAACACTGAAGCTTTCTTT | CASKFRNTEAFF
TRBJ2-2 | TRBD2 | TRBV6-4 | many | TGTGCCAGCAGTGAAGAGACTAGCGGGAACACCGGGGAGCTGTTTTTT | CASSEETSGNTGELFF
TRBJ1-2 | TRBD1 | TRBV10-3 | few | TGTGCCATCAGTGACCGGGGACAGGGTGACACCTTC | CAISDRGQGDTF
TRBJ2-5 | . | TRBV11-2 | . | TGTGCCAGCAGCTTAGATTGGTCCATTCAAGAGACCCAGTACTTC | CASSLDWSIQETQYF
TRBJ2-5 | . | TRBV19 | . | TGTGCCAGTAGTCACCCCCAAGATTCGCTGGAGACCCAGTACTTC | CASSHPQDSLETQYF
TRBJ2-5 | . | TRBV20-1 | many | TGCAGTGCCGAGGGGCAGGGAGAGACCCAGTACTTC | CSAEGQGETQYF
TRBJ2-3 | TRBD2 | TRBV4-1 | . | TGCGCCAGCAGCCAAGGGACTAGCGAAGCAGATACGCAGTATTTT | CASSQGTSEADTQYF
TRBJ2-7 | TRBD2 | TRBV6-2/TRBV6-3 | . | TGTGCCAGCAGCCCTGGTCCCAACGGGGAGGGCGAGCAGTACTTC | CASSPGPNGEGEQYF
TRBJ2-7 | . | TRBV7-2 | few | TGTGCCAGCAGCTTAGCGCAGGGTTTCTACGAGCAGTACTTC | CASSLAQGFYEQYF
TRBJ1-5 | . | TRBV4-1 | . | TGCGCCAGCAGCCAAGATTCTAAGGGGGGTCATCAGCCCCAGCATTTT | CASSQDSKGGHQPQHF
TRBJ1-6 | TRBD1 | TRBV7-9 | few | TGTGCCAGCAGCCGCCCGGGACAGGGGGCAGGGTCACCCCTCCACTTT | CASSRPGQGAGSPLHF
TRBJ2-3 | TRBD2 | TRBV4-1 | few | TGCGCCAGCAGCCAAGGGGAGGGAAACACAGATACGCAGTATTTT | CASSQGEGNTDTQYF
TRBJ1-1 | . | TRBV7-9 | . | TGTGCCAGCAGCTTTAAGTGGAACACTGAAGCTTTCTTT | CASSFKWNTEAFF
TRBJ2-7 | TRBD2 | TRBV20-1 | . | TGCAGTGCTGAACCTAAGCGGGAGAGCTCCTACGAGCAGTACTTC | CSAEPKRESSYEQYF
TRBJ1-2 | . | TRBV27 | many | TGTGCCAGCAGCCCCGACAGTGACTATGGCTACACCTTC | CASSPDSDYGYTF
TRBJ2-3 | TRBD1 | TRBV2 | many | TGTGCCAGCAGCGCAGGGACAGGGGATAATACGCAGTATTTT | CASSAGTGDNTQYF
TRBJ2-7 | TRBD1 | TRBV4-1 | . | TGCGCCAGCAGCCAAGAAGCTGGACAGGTGATGGAGCAGTACTTC | CASSQEAGQVMEQYF
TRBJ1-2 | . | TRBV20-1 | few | TGCAGTGCTAGAATAGTAGGGGAATATGGCTACACCTTC | CSARIVGEYGYTF
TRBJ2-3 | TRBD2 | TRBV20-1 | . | TGCAGTGCTAGAGCGGCGGGGGAGGGCGATACGCAGTATTTT | CSARAAGEGDTQYF
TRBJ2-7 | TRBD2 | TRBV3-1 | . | TGTGCCAGCAGCCAAGCCCTAGCGGAGGGCTACGAGCAGTACTTC | CASSQALAEGYEQYF
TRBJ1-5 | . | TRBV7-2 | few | TGTGCCAGCAGCTTAGTCCCACTCAATCAGCCCCAGCATTTT | CASSLVPLNQPQHF
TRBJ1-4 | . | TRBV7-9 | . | TGTGCCAGCAGCTTAGACCTGAATGAAAAACTGTTTTTT | CASSLDLNEKLFF
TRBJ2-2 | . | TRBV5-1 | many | TGCGCCAGCAGCTTGTTTGTCGGCGGGGAGCTGTTTTTT | CASSLFVGGELFF
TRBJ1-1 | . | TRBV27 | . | TGTGCCAGCAGTTTATCAGCGGTGAGAGAAACTGAAGCTTTCTTT | CASSLSAVRETEAFF
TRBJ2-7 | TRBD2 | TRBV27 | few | TGTGCCAGCAGAATTAGCGGGGGATCATACGAGCAGTACTTC | CASRISGGSYEQYF
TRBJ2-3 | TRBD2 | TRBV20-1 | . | TGCAGTGCTAGAGATGACCGGACTAGCGGGAGTGTGACAGATACGCAGTATTTT | CSARDDRTSGSVTDTQYF
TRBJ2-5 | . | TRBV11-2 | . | TGTGCCAGCAGCTTAGGTCCCGGCCCCGAGACCCAGTACTTC | CASSLGPGPETQYF
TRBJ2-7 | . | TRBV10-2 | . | TGCGCCAGCAGTGATCCGATAGCGGGTCCTCCAGGGGACGAGCAGTACTTC | CASSDPIAGPPGDEQYF
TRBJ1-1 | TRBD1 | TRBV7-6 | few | TGTGCCAGCAGCCTACAGGGGGATGAAGCTTTCTTT | CASSLQGDEAFF
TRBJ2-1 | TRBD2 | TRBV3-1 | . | TGTGCCAGCAGCCAAGTGACTAGCGGAGACAATGAGCAGTTCTTC | CASSQVTSGDNEQFF
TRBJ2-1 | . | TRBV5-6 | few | TGTGCCAGCACCCTTTGGGTCTACAATGAGCAGTTCTTC | CASTLWVYNEQFF